This T cell receptor (beta chain) was documented in a study of shared clonotypes between healthy human individuals. Sequencing was performed with immunoSEQ multiplex PCR; in TCRdb, only in-frame clones are kept and a portion is missing. The sample has about 2 million clones, around 96% seen once. About this clone: Its antigen is not identified.

Naive CD8 cells lacked CD45RO and underwent positive selection for CCR7, leaving out terminally differentiated effector memory CD45RA+ cells. The donors were adults (healthy and HIV-negative) with no recent acute infections or vaccinations. Study-level points and caveats: As a rule, naive subsets had a larger estimated richness than memory subsets.

The germline V gene encodes CDR1 LGHNA and CDR2 YSLEER. J lost 4 bases, V lost 2 bases, and 17 bases had no gene match. This CDR3 has 21 residues. What was sequenced was naive CD8+ T cells sorted from blood. V gene TRBV4-3 combines with J gene TRBJ2-1, with 13 positions matching TRBD2. This TCR was recovered from a man aged 18-30 years in good health. The chain's CDR3 is CASSQILGTSGNWRDYNEQFF. The CDR3 nucleotides read TGCGCCAGCAGCCAAATCCTAGGGACTAGCGGGAATTGGAGGGATTACAATGAGCAGTTCTTC.